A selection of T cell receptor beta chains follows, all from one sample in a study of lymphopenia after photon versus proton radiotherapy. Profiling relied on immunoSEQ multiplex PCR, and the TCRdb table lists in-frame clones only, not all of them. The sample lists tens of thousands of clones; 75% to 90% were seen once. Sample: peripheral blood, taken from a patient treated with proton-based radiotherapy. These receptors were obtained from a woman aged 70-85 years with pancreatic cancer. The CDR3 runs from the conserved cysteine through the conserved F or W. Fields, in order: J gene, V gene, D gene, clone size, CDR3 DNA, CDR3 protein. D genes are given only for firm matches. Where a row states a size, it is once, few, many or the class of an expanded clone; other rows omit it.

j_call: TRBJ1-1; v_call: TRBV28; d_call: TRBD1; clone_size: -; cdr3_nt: TGTGCCAGCAGCTCCAGTACTCCCGGACAGGTCTTT; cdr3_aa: CASSSSTPGQVF
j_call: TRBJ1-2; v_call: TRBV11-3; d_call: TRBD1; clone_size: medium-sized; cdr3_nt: TGTGCCAGCAGCACAGGGGTGGGCTATGGCTACACCTTC; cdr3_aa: CASSTGVGYGYTF
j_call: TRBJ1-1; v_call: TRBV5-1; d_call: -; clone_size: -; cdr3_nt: TGCGCCAGCAGCTTGGCCTTACTTGGGGGCACTGAAGCTTTCTTT; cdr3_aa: CASSLALLGGTEAFF
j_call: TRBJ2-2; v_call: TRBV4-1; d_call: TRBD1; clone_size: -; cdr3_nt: TGCGCCAGCAACCCGGGACAGGGGTTCCCCGGGGAGCTGTTTTTT; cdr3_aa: CASNPGQGFPGELFF
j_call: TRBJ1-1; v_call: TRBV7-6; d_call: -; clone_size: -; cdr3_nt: TGTGCCAGCAGCCTCAGCACCGGAGGGACTGAAGCTTTCTTT; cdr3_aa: CASSLSTGGTEAFF
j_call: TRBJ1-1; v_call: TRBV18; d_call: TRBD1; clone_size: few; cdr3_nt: TGTGCCAGCTCACCGACCGACAGGGGAGGCACTGAAGCTTTCTTT; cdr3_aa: CASSPTDRGGTEAFF
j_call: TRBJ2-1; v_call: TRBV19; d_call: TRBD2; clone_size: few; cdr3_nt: TGTGCCAGTAGTATAGGGAGGACTAGCGGAGACAATGAGCAGTTCTTC; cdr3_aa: CASSIGRTSGDNEQFF
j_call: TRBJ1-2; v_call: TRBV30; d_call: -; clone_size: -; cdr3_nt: TGTGCCTGGAGTGACCTTCGGGGGTGGGGTGGCTACACCTTC; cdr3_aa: CAWSDLRGWGGYTF
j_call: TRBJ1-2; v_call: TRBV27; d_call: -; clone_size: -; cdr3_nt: TGTGCCAGCAGTTCAGGGAATGGCTACACCTTC; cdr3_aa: CASSSGNGYTF
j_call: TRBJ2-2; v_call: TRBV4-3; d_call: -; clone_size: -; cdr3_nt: TGCGCCAGCAGCCAAGATGGCGAAGAGGAGCTGTTTTTT; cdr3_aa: CASSQDGEEELFF
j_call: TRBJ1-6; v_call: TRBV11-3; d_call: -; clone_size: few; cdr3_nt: TGTGCCAGCAGCTTCTCTATGAATTCACCCCTCCACTTT; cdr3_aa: CASSFSMNSPLHF
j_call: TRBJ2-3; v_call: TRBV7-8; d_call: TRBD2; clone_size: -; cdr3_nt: TGTGCCAGCAGCTTAGTCAGTCGCGGGAGTGCCACAGATACGCAGTATTTT; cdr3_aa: CASSLVSRGSATDTQYF
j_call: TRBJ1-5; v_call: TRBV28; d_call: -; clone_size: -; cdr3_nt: TGTGCCAGCAGCTCCGATCCCGGCAATCAGCCCCAGCATTTT; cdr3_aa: CASSSDPGNQPQHF
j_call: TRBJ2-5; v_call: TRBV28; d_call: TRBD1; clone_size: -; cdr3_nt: TGTGCCAGCAGTTCCCGTCCCGGGACAGGGTGGGAGTCCGAGACCCAGTACTTC; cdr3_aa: CASSSRPGTGWESETQYF
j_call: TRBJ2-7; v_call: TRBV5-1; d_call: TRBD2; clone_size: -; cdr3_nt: TGCGCCAGCAGCTTGGGGACTAGCGGGCACGAGCAGTACTTC; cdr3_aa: CASSLGTSGHEQYF
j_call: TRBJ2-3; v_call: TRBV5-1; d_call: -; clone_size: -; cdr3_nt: TGCGCCAGCAGCTTGACCGTTTCTAGCACAGATACGCAGTATTTT; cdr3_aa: CASSLTVSSTDTQYF
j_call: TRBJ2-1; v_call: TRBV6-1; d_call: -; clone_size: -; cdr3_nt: TGTGCCAGCAGTGAAGTCGTTGGCACCTACAATGAGCAGTTCTTC; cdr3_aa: CASSEVVGTYNEQFF
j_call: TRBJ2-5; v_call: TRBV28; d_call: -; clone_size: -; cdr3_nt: TGTGCCAGCAGCCTAGACCCCGGTCTAGAGACCCAGTACTTC; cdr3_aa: CASSLDPGLETQYF
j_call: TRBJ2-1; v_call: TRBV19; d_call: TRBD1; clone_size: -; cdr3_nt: TGTGCCAGTAGTAAAGCCGGGACAGGGGGCTCCTACAATGAGCAGTTCTTC; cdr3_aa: CASSKAGTGGSYNEQFF
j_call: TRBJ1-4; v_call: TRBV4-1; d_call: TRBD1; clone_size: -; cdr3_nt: TGCGCCAGCAGCCAAGCGGGGACAGGGAATGAAAAACTGTTTTTT; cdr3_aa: CASSQAGTGNEKLFF
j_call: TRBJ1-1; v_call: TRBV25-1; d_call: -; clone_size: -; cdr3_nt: TGTGCCAGCAGTGGTTACACTGAAGCTTTCTTT; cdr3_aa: CASSGYTEAFF
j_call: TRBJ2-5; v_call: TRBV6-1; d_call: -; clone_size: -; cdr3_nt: TGTGCCAGCAGTGACACGGGTCGAGAGACCCAGTACTTC; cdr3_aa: CASSDTGRETQYF
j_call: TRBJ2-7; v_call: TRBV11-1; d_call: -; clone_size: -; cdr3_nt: TGTGCCAGCTCCCTTCGGGGAGGCCCTTCAACCTACGAGCAGTACTTC; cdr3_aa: CASSLRGGPSTYEQYF
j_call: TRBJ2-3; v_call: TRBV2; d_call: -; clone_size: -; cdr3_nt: TGTGCCAGCAGTGAAAACCCCCCTAGCACAGATACGCAGTATTTT; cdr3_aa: CASSENPPSTDTQYF
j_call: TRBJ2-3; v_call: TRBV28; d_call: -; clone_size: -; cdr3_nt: TGTGCCAGCAGTTTTGGTAAGGGGGTTCGCACAGATACGCAGTATTTT; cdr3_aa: CASSFGKGVRTDTQYF
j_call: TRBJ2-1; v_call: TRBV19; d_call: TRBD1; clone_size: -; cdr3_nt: TGTGCCAGTAGTCCGACTGCCGGGACAGGGACGAATGAGCAGTTCTTC; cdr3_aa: CASSPTAGTGTNEQFF
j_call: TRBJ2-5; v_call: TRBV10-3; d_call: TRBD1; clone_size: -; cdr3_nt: TGTGCCATCAGACCCGGGACAGGGGGAGAGACCCAGTACTTC; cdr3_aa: CAIRPGTGGETQYF
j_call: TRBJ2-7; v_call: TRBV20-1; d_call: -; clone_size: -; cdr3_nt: TGCAGTGCTAGCCCGTCCTACGAGCAGTACTTC; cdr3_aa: CSASPSYEQYF
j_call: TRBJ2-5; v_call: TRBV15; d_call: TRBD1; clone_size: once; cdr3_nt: TGTGCCACCAGCACTGGGACAGGCCCGACCCAGTACTTC; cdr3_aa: CATSTGTGPTQYF
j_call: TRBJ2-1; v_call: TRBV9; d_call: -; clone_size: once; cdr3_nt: TGTGCCAGCAGCGTAGGGGTGAGCTCCTACAATGAGCAGTTCTTC; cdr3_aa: CASSVGVSSYNEQFF
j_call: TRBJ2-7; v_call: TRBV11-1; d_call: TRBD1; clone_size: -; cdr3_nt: TGTGCCAGCAGCGCGGACAGGGTAGGCGAGCAGTACTTC; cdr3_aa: CASSADRVGEQYF